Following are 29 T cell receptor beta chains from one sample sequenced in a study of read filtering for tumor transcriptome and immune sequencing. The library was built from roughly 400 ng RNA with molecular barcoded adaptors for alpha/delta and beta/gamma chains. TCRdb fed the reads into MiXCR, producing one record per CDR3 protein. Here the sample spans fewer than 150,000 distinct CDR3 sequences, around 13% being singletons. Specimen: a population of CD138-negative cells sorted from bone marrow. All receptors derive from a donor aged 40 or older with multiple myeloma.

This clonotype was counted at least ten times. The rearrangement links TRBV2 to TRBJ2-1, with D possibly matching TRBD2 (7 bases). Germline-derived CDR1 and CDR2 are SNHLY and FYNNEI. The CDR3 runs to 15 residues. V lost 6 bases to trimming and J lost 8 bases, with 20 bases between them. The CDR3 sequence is CASRLLQGREDEQFF. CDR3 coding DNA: TGTGCCAGCAGACTACTACAGGGCCGGGAGGATGAGCAGTTCTTC.

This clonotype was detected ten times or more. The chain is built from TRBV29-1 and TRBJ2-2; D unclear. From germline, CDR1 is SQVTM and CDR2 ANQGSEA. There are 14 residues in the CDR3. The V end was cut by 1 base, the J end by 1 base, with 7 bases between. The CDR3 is CSVEAQKNTGELFF. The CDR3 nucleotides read TGCAGCGTTGAAGCCCAGAAGAACACCGGGGAGCTGTTTTTT.

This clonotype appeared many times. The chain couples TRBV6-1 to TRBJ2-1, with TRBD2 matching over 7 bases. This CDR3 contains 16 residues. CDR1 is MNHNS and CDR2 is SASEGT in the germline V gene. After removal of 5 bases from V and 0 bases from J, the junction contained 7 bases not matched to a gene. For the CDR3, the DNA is TGTGCCAGCAGTCTCCAGCGGGGCGGCTCCTACAATGAGCAGTTCTTC. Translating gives CASSLQRGGSYNEQFF.

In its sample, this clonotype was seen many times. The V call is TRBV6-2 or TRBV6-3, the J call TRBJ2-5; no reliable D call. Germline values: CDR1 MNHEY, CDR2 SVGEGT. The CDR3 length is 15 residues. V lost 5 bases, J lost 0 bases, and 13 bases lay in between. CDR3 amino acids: CASSPRASYQETQYF. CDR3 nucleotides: TGTGCCAGCAGTCCCCGGGCCTCGTACCAAGAGACCCAGTACTTC.

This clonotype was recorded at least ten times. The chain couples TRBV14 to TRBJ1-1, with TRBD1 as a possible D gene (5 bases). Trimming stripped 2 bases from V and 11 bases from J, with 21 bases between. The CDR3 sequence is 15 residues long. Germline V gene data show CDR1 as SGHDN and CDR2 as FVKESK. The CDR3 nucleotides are TGTGCCAGCAGCCAATTAGACGGGGCACTACAGAGGGCTTTCTTT. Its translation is CASSQLDGALQRAFF.

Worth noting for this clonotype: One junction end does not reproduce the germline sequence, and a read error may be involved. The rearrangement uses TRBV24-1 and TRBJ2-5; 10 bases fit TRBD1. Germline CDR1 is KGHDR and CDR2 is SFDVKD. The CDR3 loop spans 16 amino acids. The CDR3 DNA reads TGTGCCATCAGTGATCGGGGGACAGGGGAGGGCGAGACCCAGTACTTC. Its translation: CAISDRGTGEGETQYF.

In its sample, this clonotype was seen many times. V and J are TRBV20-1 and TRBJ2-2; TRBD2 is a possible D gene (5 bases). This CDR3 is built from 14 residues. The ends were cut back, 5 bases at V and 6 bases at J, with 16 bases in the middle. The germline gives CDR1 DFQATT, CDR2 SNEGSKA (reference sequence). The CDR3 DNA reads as TGCAGTGCTGTCTTAAATATCGGGGCCGGGGAGCTGTTTTTT. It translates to CSAVLNIGAGELFF.

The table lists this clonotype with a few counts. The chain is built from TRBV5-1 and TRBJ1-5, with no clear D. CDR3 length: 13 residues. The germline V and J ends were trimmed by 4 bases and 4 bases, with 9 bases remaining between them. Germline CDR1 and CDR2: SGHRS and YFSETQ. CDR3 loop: CASSLRENQPQHF. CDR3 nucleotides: TGCGCCAGCAGCCTGAGAGAGAATCAGCCCCAGCATTTT.

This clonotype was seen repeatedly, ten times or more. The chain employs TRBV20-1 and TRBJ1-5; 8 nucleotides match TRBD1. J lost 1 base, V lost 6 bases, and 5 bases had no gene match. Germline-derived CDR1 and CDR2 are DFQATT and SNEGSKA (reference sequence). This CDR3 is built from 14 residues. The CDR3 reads CSAMDRVSNQPQHF. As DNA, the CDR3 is TGCAGTGCCATGGACAGGGTGAGCAATCAGCCCCAGCATTTT.

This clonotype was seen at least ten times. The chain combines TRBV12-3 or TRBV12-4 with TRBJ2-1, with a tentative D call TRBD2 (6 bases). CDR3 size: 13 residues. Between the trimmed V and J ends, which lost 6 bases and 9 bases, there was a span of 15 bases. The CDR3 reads CASSPTVAVEQFF. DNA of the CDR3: TGTGCCAGCAGCCCTACCGTAGCGGTTGAGCAGTTCTTC.

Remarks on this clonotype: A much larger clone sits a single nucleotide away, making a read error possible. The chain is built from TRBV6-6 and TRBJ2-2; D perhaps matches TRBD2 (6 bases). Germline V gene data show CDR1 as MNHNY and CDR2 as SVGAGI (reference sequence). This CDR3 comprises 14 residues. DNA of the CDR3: TGTGCCAGCAGTTACCGGGGGAACACCGGGGAGCTGTCTTTT. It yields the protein CASSYRGNTGELSF.

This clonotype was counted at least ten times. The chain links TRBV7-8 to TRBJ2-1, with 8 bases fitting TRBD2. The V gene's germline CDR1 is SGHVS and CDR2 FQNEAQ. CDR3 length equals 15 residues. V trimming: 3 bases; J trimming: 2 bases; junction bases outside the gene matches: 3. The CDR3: CASSLGTSTYNEQFF. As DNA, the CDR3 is TGTGCCAGCAGCTTGGGGACTAGTACCTACAATGAGCAGTTCTTC.

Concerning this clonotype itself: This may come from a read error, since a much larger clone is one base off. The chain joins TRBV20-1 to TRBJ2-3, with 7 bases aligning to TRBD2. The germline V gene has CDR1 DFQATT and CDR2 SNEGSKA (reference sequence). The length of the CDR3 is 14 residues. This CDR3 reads CSVRVAGPSDTQYF. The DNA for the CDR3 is TGCAGTGTTAGAGTAGCGGGCCCGTCCGATACGCAGTATTTT.

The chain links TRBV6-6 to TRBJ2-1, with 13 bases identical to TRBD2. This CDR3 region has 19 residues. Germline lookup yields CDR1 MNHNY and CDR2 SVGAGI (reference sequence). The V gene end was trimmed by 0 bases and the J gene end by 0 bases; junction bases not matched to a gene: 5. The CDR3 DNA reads TGTGCCAGCAGTTACTCGGGACTAGCGGGGTCGAGCTCCTACAATGAGCAGTTCTTC. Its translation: CASSYSGLAGSSSYNEQFF.

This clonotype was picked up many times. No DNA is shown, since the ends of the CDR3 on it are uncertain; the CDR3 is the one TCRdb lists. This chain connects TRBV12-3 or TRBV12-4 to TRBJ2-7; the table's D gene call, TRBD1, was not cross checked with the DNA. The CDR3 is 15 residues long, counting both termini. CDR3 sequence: CASSTSGQGIYGQYF.

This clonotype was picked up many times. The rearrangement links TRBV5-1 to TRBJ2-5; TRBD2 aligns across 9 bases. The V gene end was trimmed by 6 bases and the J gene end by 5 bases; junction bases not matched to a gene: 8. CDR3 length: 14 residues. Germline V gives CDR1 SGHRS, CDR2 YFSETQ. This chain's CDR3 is CASNAASGVETQYF. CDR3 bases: TGCGCCAGCAATGCGGCTAGCGGGGTGGAGACCCAGTACTTC.

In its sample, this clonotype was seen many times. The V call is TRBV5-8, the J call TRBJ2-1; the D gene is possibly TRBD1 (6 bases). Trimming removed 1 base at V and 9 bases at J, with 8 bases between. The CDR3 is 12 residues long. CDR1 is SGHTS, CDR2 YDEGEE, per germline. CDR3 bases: TGTGCCAGCAGCTTGCAGGGGCTTGAGCAGTTCTTC. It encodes CASSLQGLEQFF.

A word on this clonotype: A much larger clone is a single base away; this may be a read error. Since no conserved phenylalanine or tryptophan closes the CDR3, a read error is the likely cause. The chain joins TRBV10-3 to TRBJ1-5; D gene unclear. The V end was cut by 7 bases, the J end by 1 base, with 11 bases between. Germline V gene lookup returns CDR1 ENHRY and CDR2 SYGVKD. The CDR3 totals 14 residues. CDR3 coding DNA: TGTGCCATCAAGAGTTCAGCGAGCAATCAGCCCCAGCATTCT. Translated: CAIKSSASNQPQHS.

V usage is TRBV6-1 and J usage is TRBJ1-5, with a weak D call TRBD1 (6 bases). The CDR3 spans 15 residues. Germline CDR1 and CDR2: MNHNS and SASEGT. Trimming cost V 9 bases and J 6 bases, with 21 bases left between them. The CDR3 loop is CASSVDAQGLQPQHF. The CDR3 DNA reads TGTGCCAGTTCGGTTGATGCGCAGGGGCTTCAGCCCCAGCATTTT.

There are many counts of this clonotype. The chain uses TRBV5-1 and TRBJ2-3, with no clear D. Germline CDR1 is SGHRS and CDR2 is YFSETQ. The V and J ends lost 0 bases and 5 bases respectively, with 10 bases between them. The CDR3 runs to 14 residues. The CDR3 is CASSLAQAKDTQYF. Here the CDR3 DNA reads TGCGCCAGCAGCTTGGCCCAAGCGAAAGATACGCAGTATTTT.

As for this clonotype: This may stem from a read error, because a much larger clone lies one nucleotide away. The CDR3 DNA reads TGCTGTGCTGGCCCCCCAGGCGGGGTAAAAGAGACCCAGTACTTC. Its translation is CCAGPPGGVKETQYF. The V gene is TRBV20-1, the J gene TRBJ2-5, with D perhaps matching TRBD2 (6 bases). The CDR3 loop spans 15 amino acids. Germline lookup yields CDR1 DFQATT and CDR2 SNEGSKA (reference sequence).

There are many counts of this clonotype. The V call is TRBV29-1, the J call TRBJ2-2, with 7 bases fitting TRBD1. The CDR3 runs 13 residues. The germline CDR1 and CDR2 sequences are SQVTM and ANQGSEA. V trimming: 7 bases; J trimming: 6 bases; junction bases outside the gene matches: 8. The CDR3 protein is CSAGRGGSGELFF. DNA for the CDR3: TGCAGCGCCGGACGAGGGGGCTCCGGGGAGCTGTTTTTT.

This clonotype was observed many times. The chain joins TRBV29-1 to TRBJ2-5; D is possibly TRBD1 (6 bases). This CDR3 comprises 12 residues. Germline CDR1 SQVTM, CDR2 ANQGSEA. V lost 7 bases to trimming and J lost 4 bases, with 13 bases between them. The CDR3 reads CSAPLGGETQYF. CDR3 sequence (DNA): TGCAGCGCCCCACTAGGGGGAGAGACCCAGTACTTC. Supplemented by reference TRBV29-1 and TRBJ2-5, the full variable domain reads SAVISQKPSRDICQRGTSLTIQCQVDSQVTMMFWYRQQPGQSLTLIATANQGSEATYESGFVIDKFPISRPNLTFSTLTVSNMSPEDSSIYLCSAPLGGETQYFGPGTRLLVL.

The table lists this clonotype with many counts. The CDR3 reads CASSLAVGSDTQYF. CDR3 in DNA: TGTGCCAGCAGCTTAGCGGTGGGCTCAGATACGCAGTATTTT. The chain carries TRBV7-2 and TRBJ2-3, with D hard to call. V lost 0 bases and J lost 4, with 8 bases in between. Germline V lookup: CDR1 SGHTA, CDR2 FQGNSA. The CDR3 is 14 amino acids.

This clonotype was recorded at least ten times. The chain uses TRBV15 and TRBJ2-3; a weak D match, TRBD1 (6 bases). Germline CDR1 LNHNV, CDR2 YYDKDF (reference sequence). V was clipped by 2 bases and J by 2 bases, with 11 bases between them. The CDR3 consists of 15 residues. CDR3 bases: TGTGCCACCAGCAGACAGGGGTCTATCACAGATACGCAGTATTTT. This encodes CATSRQGSITDTQYF. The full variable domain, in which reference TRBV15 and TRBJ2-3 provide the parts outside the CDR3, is DAMVIQNPRYQVTQFGKPVTLSCSQTLNHNVMYWYQQKSSQAPKLLFHYYDKDFNNEADTPDNFQSRRPNTSFCFLDIRSPGLGDTAMYLCATSRQGSITDTQYFGPGTRLTVL.

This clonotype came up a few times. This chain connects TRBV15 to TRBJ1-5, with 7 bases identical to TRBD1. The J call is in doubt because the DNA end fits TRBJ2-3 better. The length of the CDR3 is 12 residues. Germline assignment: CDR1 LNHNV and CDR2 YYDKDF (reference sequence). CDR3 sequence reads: CATRGGNQPQYF. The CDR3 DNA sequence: TGTGCCACCAGAGGGGGCAATCAGCCCCAGTATTTT.

The CDR3: CASRSGQGAGQPQHF. The CDR3 DNA reads as TGTGCCAGCAGGAGCGGACAGGGGGCTGGCCAGCCCCAGCATTTT. The rearrangement uses TRBV12-3 or TRBV12-4 and TRBJ1-5; TRBD1 matches at 11 bases. The CDR3 is made up of 15 amino acids. Trimming removed 6 bases from V and 7 bases from J; junction bases left unmatched: 8.

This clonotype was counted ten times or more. CDR3 DNA sequence: TGTGCCAGCAGCTTAGCCCCAGGGGGGGTCACTGAAGCTTTCTTT. Amino acid sequence: CASSLAPGGVTEAFF. The V and J genes are TRBV7-8 and TRBJ1-1; TRBD1 matches 7 bases. Losses at the gene ends were 0 bases for V and 4 bases for J; bases not matched to a gene: 5. The CDR3 sequence is 15 residues long. CDR1 is SGHVS, CDR2 FQNEAQ, per germline.

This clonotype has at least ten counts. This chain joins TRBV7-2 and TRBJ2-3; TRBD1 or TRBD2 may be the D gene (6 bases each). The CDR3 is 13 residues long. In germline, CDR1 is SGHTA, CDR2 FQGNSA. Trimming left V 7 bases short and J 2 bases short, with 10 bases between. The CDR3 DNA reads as TGTGCCAGCAAGGGGGGAAACACAGATACGCAGTATTTT. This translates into CASKGGNTDTQYF.